The T cell receptor (beta chain) described here comes from a study of shared clonotypes between healthy human individuals. This CDR3 comprises 15 residues. J was trimmed by 4 bases and V by 1 base; bases with no gene match: 3. Germline-derived CDR1 and CDR2 are SGHRS and YFSETQ. Comments on this clone: As yet, its antigen is unknown.

The study's findings and limits: The represented genetic and exposure-history diversity was limited by the small number of donors.

Sequencing used immunoSEQ multiplex PCR; TCRdb keeps in-frame clones, though not all of them. The table has more than 850,000 clones, around 82% seen once; the top ten hold 0.52%. The rearrangement uses TRBV5-1 and TRBJ2-3, with 10 bases identical to TRBD2. The receptor was isolated from a man younger than 30 in good health. Some clones in this sample may be carry-over from other donors' samples. The specimen sequenced was memory CD4+ T cells from PBMCs. The subset denotes: CD45RA-negative fraction. The CDR3 DNA follows: TGCGCCAGCAGCTTGCCTAGCGGGGGCCCAGATACGCAGTATTTT. It specifies CASSLPSGGPDTQYF.